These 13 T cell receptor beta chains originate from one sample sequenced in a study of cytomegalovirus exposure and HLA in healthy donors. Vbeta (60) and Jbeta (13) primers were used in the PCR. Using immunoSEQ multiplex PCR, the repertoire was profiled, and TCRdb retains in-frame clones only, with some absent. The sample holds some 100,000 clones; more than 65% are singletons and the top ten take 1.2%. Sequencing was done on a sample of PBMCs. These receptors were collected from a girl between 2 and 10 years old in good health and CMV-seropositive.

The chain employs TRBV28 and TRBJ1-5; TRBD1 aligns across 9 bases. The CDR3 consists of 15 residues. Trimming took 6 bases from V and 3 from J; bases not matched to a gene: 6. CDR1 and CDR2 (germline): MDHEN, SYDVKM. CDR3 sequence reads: CASRTGQGINQPQHF. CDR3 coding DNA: TGTGCCAGCAGAACAGGACAGGGGATCAATCAGCCCCAGCATTTT.

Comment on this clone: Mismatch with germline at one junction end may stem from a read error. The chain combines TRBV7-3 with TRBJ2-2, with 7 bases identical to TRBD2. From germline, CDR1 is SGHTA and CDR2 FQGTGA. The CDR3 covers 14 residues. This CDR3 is CASSLTGGTGELFF. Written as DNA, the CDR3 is TGTGCCAGCAGTTTAACGGGGGGCACCGGGGAGCTGTTTTTT.

The CDR3 nucleotides read TGTGCCAGCAGCTTAGGCTCACGGTCCTACGAGCAGTACTTC. Translated, it gives CASSLGSRSYEQYF. The V call is TRBV7-9, the J call TRBJ2-7, with D unresolved. Germline V gene data show CDR1 as SEHNR and CDR2 as FQNEAQ (reference sequence). The CDR3 contains 14 residues. V lost 1 base, J lost 1 base, and 8 bases lay in between.

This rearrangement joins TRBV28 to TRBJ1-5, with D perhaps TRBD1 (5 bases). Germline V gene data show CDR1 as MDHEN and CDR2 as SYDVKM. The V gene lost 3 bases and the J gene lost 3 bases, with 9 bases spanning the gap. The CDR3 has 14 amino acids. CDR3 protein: CASSLQGVNQPQHF. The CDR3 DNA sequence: TGTGCCAGCAGTTTGCAGGGCGTCAATCAGCCCCAGCATTTT.

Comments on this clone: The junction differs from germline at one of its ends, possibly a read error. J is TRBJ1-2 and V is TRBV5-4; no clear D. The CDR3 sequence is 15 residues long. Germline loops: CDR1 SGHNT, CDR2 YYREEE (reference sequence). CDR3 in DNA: TGTGCCAGCACTACCGGGGTGGTAAGGGATCGTGTCTACGCCTTC. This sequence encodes CASTTGVVRDRVYAF.

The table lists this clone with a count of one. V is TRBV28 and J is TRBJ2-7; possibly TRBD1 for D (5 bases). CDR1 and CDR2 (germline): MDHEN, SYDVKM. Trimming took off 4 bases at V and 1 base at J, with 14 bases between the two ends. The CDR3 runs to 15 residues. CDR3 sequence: CASSSYPQGSYEQYF. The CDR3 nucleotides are TGTGCCAGCAGTTCCTACCCCCAGGGATCCTACGAGCAGTACTTC.

CDR3 in DNA: TGTGCCTGGAGTCGTACTAGCGCCGGGGAGCTGTTTTTT. Translating gives CAWSRTSAGELFF. The J gene is TRBJ2-2, the V gene TRBV30; TRBD2 aligns across 7 bases. The CDR3 sequence is 13 residues long. From germline, CDR1 is GTSNPN and CDR2 SVGIG (reference sequence). Germline trimming cut 2 bases from V and 6 bases from J; bases unmatched to any gene: 3.

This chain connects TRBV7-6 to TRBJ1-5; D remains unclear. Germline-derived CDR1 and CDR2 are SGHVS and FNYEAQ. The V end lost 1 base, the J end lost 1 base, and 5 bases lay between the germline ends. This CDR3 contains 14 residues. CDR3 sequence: CASSLGPSNQPQHF. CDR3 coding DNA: TGTGCCAGCAGCTTAGGGCCGAGCAATCAGCCCCAGCATTTT.

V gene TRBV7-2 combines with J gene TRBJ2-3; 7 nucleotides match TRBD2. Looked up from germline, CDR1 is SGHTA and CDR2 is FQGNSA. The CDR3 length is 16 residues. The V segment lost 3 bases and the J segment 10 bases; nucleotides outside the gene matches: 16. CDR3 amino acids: CASSFYSGTMNPAQYF. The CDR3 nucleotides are TGTGCCAGCAGCTTCTATTCCGGGACTATGAACCCGGCGCAGTATTTT.

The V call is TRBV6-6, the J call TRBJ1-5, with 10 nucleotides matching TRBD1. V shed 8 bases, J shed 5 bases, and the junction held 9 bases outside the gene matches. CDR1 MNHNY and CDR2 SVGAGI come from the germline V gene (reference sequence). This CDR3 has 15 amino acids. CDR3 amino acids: CASGDRGAVDQPQHF. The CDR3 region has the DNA TGTGCCAGCGGGGACAGGGGCGCGGTGGATCAGCCCCAGCATTTT.

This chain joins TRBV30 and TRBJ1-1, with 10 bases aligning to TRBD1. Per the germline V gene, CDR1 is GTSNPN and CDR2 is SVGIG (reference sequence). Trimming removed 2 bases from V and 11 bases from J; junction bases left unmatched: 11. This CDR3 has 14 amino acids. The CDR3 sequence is CAWSRATGGSRAFF. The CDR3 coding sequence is TGTGCCTGGAGTAGGGCGACAGGGGGCTCACGGGCTTTCTTT.

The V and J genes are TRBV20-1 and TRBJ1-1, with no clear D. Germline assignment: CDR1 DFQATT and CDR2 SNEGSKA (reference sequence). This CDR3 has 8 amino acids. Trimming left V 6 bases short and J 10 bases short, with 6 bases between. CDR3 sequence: CSASRAFF. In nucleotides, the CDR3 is TGCAGTGCCTCGCGAGCTTTCTTT.

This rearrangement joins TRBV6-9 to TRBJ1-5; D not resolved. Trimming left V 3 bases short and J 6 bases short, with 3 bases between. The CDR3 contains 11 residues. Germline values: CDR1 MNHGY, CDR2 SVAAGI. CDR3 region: CASSYSQPQHF. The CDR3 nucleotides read TGTGCCAGCAGTTACTCTCAGCCCCAGCATTTT.